This section outlines one TCR beta chain sequence together with its context. Its antigen is currently not known. No per-base quality is available; no much larger clone lies one base away. This specimen belongs to a study of identical twins (TCRdb year 2016). About the investigation overall: To test whether fetal clonotypes persist, this study deep-sequenced TCR alpha and beta repertoires from monozygotic twins, from unrelated adults of various ages, and from cord blood. Replicate twin experiments were performed at different times using different library preparation protocols to rule out contamination. What the research found in general, with its limitations: Zero-insertion analyses could be partly confounded by invariant T cells such as MAIT and iNKT, though diverse VJ usage argued against such confounding for most clonotypes. In beta out-of-frame sequences, excess twin sharing was weaker, because having fewer shared sequences lowered the signal-to-noise ratio. Because the same donors could not be followed over many years, the conclusions depended on cross-sectional statistical analysis. Compared with coincidental sharing between unrelated individuals, out-of-frame TCR alpha sequences shared between twins showed an excess of sequences with low generation probability. In monozygotic twins, out-of-frame TCR alpha sharing was systematically underestimated by recombination models, although the models agreed with sharing between unrelated individuals. Fewer insertions were carried by abundant cord blood beta clonotypes, a similar but weaker trend appeared in young adult naive repertoires, and no such trend appeared in memory repertoires.

Only healthy Caucasian donors were included. The method was 5' RACE. Sequencing instrument: Illumina HiSeq 2000. A universal primer binding site was introduced by template switching, and a unique molecular identifier was present in the final cDNA, enabling accurate counting of TCR cDNA molecules. Specific primers in the conserved constant-segment region were used to synthesize first-strand cDNA for TCR alpha and beta chains. To control for contamination, every cDNA library carried two barcodes: a SMART-Mk sample barcode plus Illumina barcodes. TruSeq adapter sequences along with Illumina sample barcodes were introduced in two successive PCR steps. Sequencing of the TCR alpha and beta cDNA libraries was done on the Illumina HiSeq platform using custom primers. In the paper's pipeline: MiGEC was used to process raw reads and extract unique molecular identifiers, and MiXCR was used to find CDR3 positions. For each individual, recombination models were inferred using an EM algorithm with the repgenHMM and IGoR tools. The analysis of shared clonotypes was done with the tcR package in R, with sharing normalized by the product of cloneset sizes. To study raw recombination free of thymic and clonal selection effects, out-of-frame nonproductive sequences were analyzed. TCRdb trimmed the raw reads at Q25, called clones with MiXCR and kept productive beta chains. Every CDR3 protein is listed once, alongside the most common genes and DNA of its rows. These V and J calls rely on TCRdb rather than the paper's analysis. The sample profile shows some 1,700,000 distinct CDR3 sequences; about 32% of them were found once. The ten largest clones represent approximately 0.29% of the sample.

This clonotype was obtained from a newborn girl in good health. The sample taken for sequencing was cord blood.

The bases read TGTGCCAGCAGTTACTCGTACGGGGCGTCGGATACGCAGTATTTT. Translation gives CASSYSYGASDTQYF. Here the chain combines TRBV6-5 and TRBJ2-3, with the D call perhaps TRBD1 or TRBD2, each one matching 5 bases. Looking up the germline V gene yields CDR1 MNHEY and CDR2 SVGAGI. V drops 0 bases and J drops 6 bases, leaving 13 bases in between. Spanning cysteine to phenylalanine, the CDR3 consists of 15 amino acids. Kept here is only the CDR3 DNA, which spans 45 bases and is read in frame from base 1.